The entry below describes one T cell receptor beta chain. Trimming took off 0 bases at V and 4 bases at J, with 19 bases between the two ends. The germline gives CDR1 SGDLS, CDR2 YYNGEE. The CDR3 is made up of 17 amino acids. A multiplex PCR was run with 60 Vbeta primers and 13 Jbeta primers. TCRdb's table, derived via immunoSEQ multiplex PCR, lists solely in-frame clones and lacks some. The repertoire holds 150,000 to 200,000 clones, with 80% to 90% as singletons. This sample is part of a study of cytomegalovirus exposure and HLA in healthy donors. Material for sequencing was PBMCs. The TCR sequence derives from a woman in her late teens or twenties in good health and CMV-seronegative. V and J are TRBV9 and TRBJ1-1, with TRBD1 as a possible D gene (5 bases). The CDR3 sequence: CASSVGEAGHWATEAFF. CDR3 nucleotide sequence: TGTGCCAGCAGCGTAGGGGAGGCGGGGCATTGGGCCACTGAAGCTTTCTTT.